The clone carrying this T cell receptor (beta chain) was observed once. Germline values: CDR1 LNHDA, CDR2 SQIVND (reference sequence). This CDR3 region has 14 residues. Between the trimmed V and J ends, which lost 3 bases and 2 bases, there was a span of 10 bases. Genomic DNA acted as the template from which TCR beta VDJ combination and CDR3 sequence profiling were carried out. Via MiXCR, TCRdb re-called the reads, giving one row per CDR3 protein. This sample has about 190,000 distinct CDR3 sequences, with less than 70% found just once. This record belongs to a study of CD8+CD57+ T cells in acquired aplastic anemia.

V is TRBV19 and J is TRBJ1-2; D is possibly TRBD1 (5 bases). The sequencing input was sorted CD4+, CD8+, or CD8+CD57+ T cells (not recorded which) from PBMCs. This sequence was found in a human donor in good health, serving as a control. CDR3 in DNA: TGTGCCAGTAGTATCGGGGGACTAAACTATGGCTACACCTTC. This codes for CASSIGGLNYGYTF.